Listed below are T cell receptor beta chains from one sample, sequenced in a study of shared clonotypes between healthy human individuals. Assay: immunoSEQ multiplex PCR; the TCRdb copy retains only in-frame clones and omits some. The table records about 660,000 clones, about 74% of them present only once. The sample consisted of memory CD4+ T cells sorted from blood. The receptors here all came from a woman between 25 and 40 years old in good health. The CDR3 runs from the conserved cysteine through the conserved F or W. A D gene is named only where the DNA matches it firmly. Some rows have no size entry. The others give once, few or many, or a class for an expanded clone.

>once|TRBV5-6|TRBJ1-5|TRBD1
TGTGCCAGCAGCTTGGACGGGACAGGCAATCAGCCCCAGCATTTT
CASSLDGTGNQPQHF
>NA|TRBV18|TRBJ1-1|NA
TGTGCCAGCTCACCGGTTGGGGGGAACACTGAAGCTTTCTTT
CASSPVGGNTEAFF
>NA|TRBV5-6|TRBJ2-5|TRBD2
TGTGCCAGCAGCTTGGGGGCGGGAGGGCCGGGAGAGACCCAGTACTTC
CASSLGAGGPGETQYF
>once|TRBV28|TRBJ2-7|TRBD2
TGTGCCAGCAGTGGTTCCGGGACTAGCAACTACGAGCAGTACTTC
CASSGSGTSNYEQYF
>NA|TRBV2|TRBJ2-3|TRBD2
TGTGCCAGCAGTGTTGGGAGGGCCTTCAGCACAGATACGCAGTATTTT
CASSVGRAFSTDTQYF
>once|TRBV30|TRBJ2-2|TRBD2
TGTGCCTGGAGCTGGGGAGGGACGAACACCGGGGAGCTGTTTTTT
CAWSWGGTNTGELFF
>few|TRBV6-1|TRBJ1-5|NA
TGTGCCAGCAGTGCGGAGATTAGCAATCAGCCCCAGCATTTT
CASSAEISNQPQHF
>few|TRBV27|TRBJ2-7|NA
TGTGCCAGCAGTCCGCACCCACCCTACGAGCAGTACTTC
CASSPHPPYEQYF
>NA|TRBV10-2|TRBJ1-2|NA
TGCGCCAGCAGTGTCAGGGACGGGAGGAACTATGGCTACACCTTC
CASSVRDGRNYGYTF
>NA|TRBV11-2|TRBJ2-1|TRBD2
TGTGCCAGCAGAACTAGCGGGAGGGCGACCTACAATGAGCAGTTCTTC
CASRTSGRATYNEQFF
>NA|TRBV5-1|TRBJ2-1|NA
TGCGCCAGCAGCTTGGACTACCCCTCCTACAATGAGCAGTTCTTC
CASSLDYPSYNEQFF
>NA|TRBV11-2|TRBJ1-1|NA
TGTGCCAGCAGCTCCTTGGACAGGAACACTGAAGCTTTCTTT
CASSSLDRNTEAFF
>NA|TRBV6-5|TRBJ2-2|NA
TGCGCCAGTGGGGGGATGAACACCGGGGAGCTGTTTTTT
CASGGMNTGELFF
>NA|TRBV28|TRBJ2-7|TRBD1
TGTGCCAGCAGCGGGACAGTAACCACCTACGAGCAGTACTTC
CASSGTVTTYEQYF
>NA|TRBV18|TRBJ2-1|TRBD1
TGTGCCAGTCGAGACAGGGCTTTATCTGAGCAGTTCTTC
CASRDRALSEQFF
>NA|TRBV7-9|TRBJ1-3|NA
TGTGCCAGCAGCCCGTTGGGGTTCTCTGGAAACACCATATATTTT
CASSPLGFSGNTIYF
>NA|TRBV7-2|TRBJ2-5|NA
TGTGCCAGCAGGTCTAGGGGGCAAGAGACCCAGTACTTC
CASRSRGQETQYF
>once|TRBV28|TRBJ1-1|TRBD1
TGTGCCAGCAGTATTGAACAGGGGTTGGGAGCTTTCTTT
CASSIEQGLGAFF
>few|TRBV14|TRBJ1-3|TRBD1
TGTGCCAGCAGCCCACAGGGGAACACCATATATTTT
CASSPQGNTIYF
>NA|TRBV27|TRBJ1-4|TRBD1
TGTGCCAGCAGTTTATTCGGGGGGACAGCGGCAACTAATGAAAAACTGTTTTTT
CASSLFGGTAATNEKLFF
>once|TRBV7-2|TRBJ2-3|TRBD2
TGTGCCAGCAGCTTTCTAGCGGGAAGCACAGATACGCAGTATTTT
CASSFLAGSTDTQYF
>once|TRBV25-1|TRBJ2-3|NA
TGTGCCAGCAGTGCCCGGGAGAGAGTAGGAGATACGCAGTATTTT
CASSARERVGDTQYF
>NA|TRBV19|TRBJ2-7|TRBD2
TGTGCCAGTAGTACGGAGGGAGGGGACGAGCAGTACTTC
CASSTEGGDEQYF
>NA|TRBV19|TRBJ1-3|NA
TGTGCCAGTAGTTCGGGCCTCGCGGACACCATATATTTT
CASSSGLADTIYF
>NA|TRBV11-2|TRBJ1-4|NA
TGTGCCAGCAGCTTAACATCAGGGGCAACTAATGAAAAACTGTTTTTT
CASSLTSGATNEKLFF
>few|TRBV5-1|TRBJ1-2|NA
TGCGCCAGCAGCTTGGGTCAGAACTATGGCTACACCTTC
CASSLGQNYGYTF
>many|TRBV27|TRBJ2-2|NA
TGTGCCAGCAGTTGGGGCACCGGGGAGCTGTTTTTT
CASSWGTGELFF
>few|TRBV19|TRBJ2-1|TRBD2
TGTGCCAGTAGTATGAGGTCCCTAGCGGGAGCCCACTACTCCTACAATGAGCAGTTCTTC
CASSMRSLAGAHYSYNEQFF
>NA|TRBV21-1|TRBJ1-5|NA
TGTGCCAGCAGCAAAAGATCCCGGGGAGGGACCCCCACTGGTAGCAATCAGCCCCAGCATTTT
CASSKRSRGGTPTGSNQPQHF
>NA|TRBV11-2|TRBJ2-2|TRBD1
TGTGCCAGCAGCCCACAGGGGGGTACCGGGGAGCTGTTTTTT
CASSPQGGTGELFF
>NA|TRBV12-5|TRBJ2-1|NA
TGTGCTAGTGGTCCGCATTCGCGGGAGCAGTTCTTC
CASGPHSREQFF
>NA|TRBV15|TRBJ2-3|NA
TGTGCCACCAGCAGGGACACAGATACGCAGTATTTT
CATSRDTDTQYF
>NA|TRBV5-1|TRBJ2-3|NA
TGCGCCAGCAGCCGGAGACAGGAGAGCACAGATACGCAGTATTTT
CASSRRQESTDTQYF
>NA|TRBV28|TRBJ1-1|TRBD1
TGTGCCAGCAGCCCCTACAGGGGGCGAGGTGAAGCTTTCTTT
CASSPYRGRGEAFF
>NA|TRBV5-4|TRBJ1-2|NA
TGTGCCAGCCGGAGAGGGGGAGCTAACTATGGCTACACCTTC
CASRRGGANYGYTF
>NA|TRBV7-9|TRBJ2-2|NA
TGTGCCAGCAGCTTACCCAGAGAAACCGGGGAGCTGTTTTTT
CASSLPRETGELFF
>NA|TRBV2|TRBJ2-1|NA
TGTGCCAGCAGTGAAGCGCCAGCGTACAATGAGCAGTTCTTC
CASSEAPAYNEQFF
>NA|TRBV7-2|TRBJ2-7|TRBD2
TGTGCCAGCAGCGCGACTAGCGGGGGATCCTACGAGCAGTACTTC
CASSATSGGSYEQYF
>NA|TRBV2|TRBJ2-1|NA
TGTGCCAGCAGTGAATTGTACAATGAGCAGTTCTTC
CASSELYNEQFF
>NA|TRBV5-4|TRBJ1-2|TRBD1
TGTGCCAGCAGCCTAGCAGGACAGGGATCCTATGGCTACACCTTC
CASSLAGQGSYGYTF
>NA|TRBV7-8|TRBJ2-3|NA
TGTGCCAGCAGCTTAAACCGTCGCACAGATACGCAGTATTTT
CASSLNRRTDTQYF
>NA|TRBV7-2|TRBJ2-2|TRBD2
TGTGCCAGCAGCTTCAGCGCTGGGACTAGCGGGTCCGGGGAGCTGTTTTTT
CASSFSAGTSGSGELFF
>NA|TRBV28|TRBJ1-5|NA
TGTGCCAGCAGTCCCGTAGGTCCCCAGCATTTT
CASSPVGPQHF
>NA|TRBV28|TRBJ1-4|NA
TGTGCCAGCAGTGGCCCGGGCAAGAATGAAAAACTGTTTTTT
CASSGPGKNEKLFF
>NA|TRBV27|TRBJ1-1|NA
TGTGCCAGCAGTTTTAGAGGGACTGAAGCTTTCTTT
CASSFRGTEAFF
>NA|TRBV6-1|TRBJ2-7|NA
TGTGCCAGCAGTGAAGGGAACGACCTGGGCGAGCAGTACTTC
CASSEGNDLGEQYF
>NA|TRBV6-5|TRBJ2-5|TRBD2
TGTGCCAGCAGTAAAGTAGCGGGAGTGGGAGAGACCCAGTACTTC
CASSKVAGVGETQYF